This T cell receptor beta chain was recorded in a study of beta chain features in type 1 diabetes. Germline lookup yields CDR1 SNHLY and CDR2 FYNNEI. Trimming removed 10 bases from V and 2 bases from J, with 7 bases in between. This CDR3 is 11 amino acids long. As for this clone: What it recognizes is unknown.

Study conclusions and caveats: TCRB CDR3s were moderately but significantly shorter in Type 1 diabetes patients in all four CD4+ subsets.

As every portion of the isolated RNA was reverse transcribed, the sequencing read expressed TCRB transcripts. Measured with immunoSEQ multiplex PCR; TCRdb has only the in-frame clones, and not every one. The table shows about 740,000 clones, with around an eighth occurring only once. The TCR was taken from a man between 18 and 29 years old with type 1 diabetes. The genes are TRBV2 and TRBJ2-3, with no clear D. Specimen: naive CD4+ T cells from blood. The CDR3 sequence: CATSVTDTQYF. Here the CDR3 DNA reads TGTGCCACGTCAGTCACAGATACGCAGTATTTT.